The sequence of this T cell receptor (beta chain) was determined in a study of T-cell reconstitution after alpha-beta-depleted transplantation in children. The V and J ends lost 7 bases and 4 bases respectively, with 14 bases between them. Germline loops: CDR1 DFQATT, CDR2 SNEGSKA (reference sequence). This CDR3 has 12 residues. It was with unique molecular identifiers that the TCRbeta library was prepared. In TCRdb, the PCR reads were re-called with MiXCR into one record per CDR3 protein. The sample holds approximately 510,000 distinct CDR3 sequences, about a sixth seen once. The chain has TRBV20-1 and TRBJ2-7; D ambiguous. The TCR originated in a human donor who donated a stem cell graft to a child with acute lymphoblastic leukemia. The specimen was PBMCs from the stem cell graft donor, collected from the stem cell graft. The CDR3 sequence: CSGRISLYEQYF. The DNA for the CDR3 is TGCAGTGGCAGGATAAGTTTATACGAGCAGTACTTC.